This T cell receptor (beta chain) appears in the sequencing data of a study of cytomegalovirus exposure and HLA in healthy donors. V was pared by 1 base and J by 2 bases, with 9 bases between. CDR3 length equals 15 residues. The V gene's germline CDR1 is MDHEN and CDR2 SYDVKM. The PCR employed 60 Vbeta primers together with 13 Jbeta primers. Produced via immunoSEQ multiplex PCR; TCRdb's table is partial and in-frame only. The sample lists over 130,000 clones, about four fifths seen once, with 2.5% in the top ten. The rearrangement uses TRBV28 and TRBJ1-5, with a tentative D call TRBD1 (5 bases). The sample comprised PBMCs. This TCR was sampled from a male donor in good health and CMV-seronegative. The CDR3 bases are TGTGCCAGCAGTTTATCAGGGCTGGGCAATCAGCCCCAGCATTTT. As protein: CASSLSGLGNQPQHF. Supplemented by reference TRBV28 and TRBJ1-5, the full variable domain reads DVKVTQSSRYLVKRTGEKVFLECVQDMDHENMFWYRQDPGLGLRLIYFSYDVKMKEKGDIPEGYSVSREKKERFSLILESASTNQTSMYLCASSLSGLGNQPQHFGDGTRLSIL.